Described below is a single TCR beta chain sequence and its context. Germline V gene data show CDR1 as SGDLS and CDR2 as YYNGEE. V trimming: 3 bases; J trimming: 4 bases; junction bases outside the gene matches: 11. This CDR3 comprises 18 residues. These data belong to a study of shared T cell receptors in the human thymus. Libraries were prepared by immunoSEQ multiplex PCR; TCRdb keeps only in-frame clonotypes and omits some of them. This table holds about 660,000 clones, 85% to 90% found once. This same sample was also part of a study on human thymus T cells. This second study notes: Resections removed during corrective heart surgery provided the thymus tissue used. Among thymic and blood repertoires, usage of V and J genes appeared biased. In unrelated individuals, thymic repertoires overlapped highly, according to related research.

Sequenced sample: thymocytes. The chain employs TRBV9 and TRBJ2-5, with 14 nucleotides matching TRBD2. The source of this sequence is a boy under two years old with a congenital heart defect. CDR3 bases: TGTGCCAGCAGCGAACTTGGGACTAGCGGGAGTGGGAGAGAGACCCAGTACTTC. This gives the protein CASSELGTSGSGRETQYF.